This TCR beta chain was found in a study of CD4 T cells in relation to SARS-CoV-2 and coronaviruses. Looking at the study overall: PBMCs were cultured with antigen for roughly 11 days before TCR beta sequencing. Overall study results and limits: Monoreactive clones expanded significantly more to SARS-CoV-2 than crossreactive clones did. This crossreactivity analysis covered spike protein alone, no other viral proteins.

The table came from immunoSEQ multiplex PCR; TCRdb's copy has only in-frame clones and leaves some out. Seen here are some 22,000 clones, approximately 68% observed once, and the top ten hold about 11%. Unexposed donor CD4+ T cells date from about 2011-2018, before the COVID-19 pandemic. The cells were cultured for about ten days before CD4+ T cells were isolated. Cells permitting, SARS-CoV-2 S/N and four cold-coronavirus spikes were tested on unexposed-donor CD4+ T cells. Of note for this clone: What it binds is unknown.

The CDR3 runs to 12 residues. With 7 bases removed from V and 4 bases from J, the gap between germline ends came to 13 bases. Per the germline V gene, CDR1 is SQVTM and CDR2 is ANQGSEA. Sequenced material: CD4+ T cells from PBMCs, cultured in vitro. This TCR came from a human donor in good health. V and J are TRBV29-1 and TRBJ2-5, with D maybe TRBD2 (5 bases). CDR3 coding DNA: TGCAGCGCACGGGGAATATTAGAGACCCAGTACTTC. Translation: CSARGILETQYF.